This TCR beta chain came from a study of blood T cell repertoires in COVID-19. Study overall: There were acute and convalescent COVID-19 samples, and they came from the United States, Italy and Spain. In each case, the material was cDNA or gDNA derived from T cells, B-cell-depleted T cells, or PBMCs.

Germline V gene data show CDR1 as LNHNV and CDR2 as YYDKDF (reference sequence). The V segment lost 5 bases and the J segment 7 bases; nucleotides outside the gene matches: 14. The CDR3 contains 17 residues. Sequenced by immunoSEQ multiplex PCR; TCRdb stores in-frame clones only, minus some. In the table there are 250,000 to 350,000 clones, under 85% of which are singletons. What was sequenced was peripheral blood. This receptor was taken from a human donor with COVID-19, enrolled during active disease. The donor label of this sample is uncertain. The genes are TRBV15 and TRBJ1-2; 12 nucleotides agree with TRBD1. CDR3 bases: TGTGCCACCAGCTCGCAATCCGGGACAGGGGGCTTTCGTGGCTACACCTTC. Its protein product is CATSSQSGTGGFRGYTF.